One and the same sample provided the 5 T cell receptor beta chains below, sequenced in a study of cytomegalovirus exposure and HLA in healthy donors. This PCR relied on a set of 60 Vbeta primers and 13 Jbeta primers. The data were produced by immunoSEQ multiplex PCR, yet TCRdb's version contains in-frame clones alone and is incomplete. The sample lists some 130,000 clones, more than 70% occurring once. The sequenced sample consisted of PBMCs. Receptors were obtained from a human donor in good health.

This sequence joins TRBV4-3 and TRBJ1-1; D is ambiguous. The ends were cut back, 3 bases at V and 4 bases at J, with 12 bases in the middle. Germline V gene sequence: CDR1 LGHNA, CDR2 YSLEER. The CDR3 is made up of 14 amino acids. The DNA of the CDR3 is TGCGCCAGCAGCCAGTTTGGAGCCAGCACTGAAGCTTTCTTT. Amino acid sequence: CASSQFGASTEAFF.

The rearrangement uses TRBV9 and TRBJ2-7, with D perhaps matching TRBD2 (5 bases). The germline V gene encodes CDR1 SGDLS and CDR2 YYNGEE. The CDR3 runs 15 residues. Trimming removed 0 bases from V and 2 bases from J, with 12 bases in between. The CDR3 region has the DNA TGTGCCAGCAGCGTAGTAGAAGCGGCCCCCTACGAGCAGTACTTC. This sequence encodes CASSVVEAAPYEQYF.

The gene calls are TRBV4-2 and TRBJ2-7; tentatively, D is TRBD2 (6 bases). Trimming stripped 1 base from V and 5 bases from J, with 12 bases between. The CDR3 covers 14 residues. The germline V gene encodes CDR1 LGHNA and CDR2 YNFKEQ. For the CDR3, the DNA is TGTGCCAGCAGCCAAGTGCTAGCGAACAACGAGCAGTACTTC. Its protein is CASSQVLANNEQYF.

The V and J genes are TRBV2 and TRBJ1-4, with 8 bases that match TRBD1. The germline V gene encodes CDR1 SNHLY and CDR2 FYNNEI. Unmatched junction bases numbered 7, after V lost 6 bases and J lost 7 bases. CDR3 length: 14 amino acids. In nucleotides, the CDR3 is TGTGCCAGCAGGGCGACAGGGGAGGGTGAAAAACTGTTTTTT. As protein: CASRATGEGEKLFF.

This clone was detected a few times. The chain recombines TRBV6-6 with TRBJ1-1; D remains ambiguous. The CDR3 sequence is 15 residues long. Trimming took 4 bases from V and 1 from J, leaving 13 bases between them. CDR1 and CDR2 from the germline V gene are MNHNY and SVGAGI (reference sequence). The CDR3 bases are TGTGCCAGCAGTTCGTACCAGGAGGGGAACACTGAAGCTTTCTTT. This encodes CASSSYQEGNTEAFF.